This record looks at one T cell receptor (beta chain) sequence and its context. Its antigen is still unknown. Repertoires were generated with immunoSEQ multiplex PCR, while TCRdb's copy carries only in-frame clones and drops some. This sample has roughly 48,000 clones, with roughly three fifths found just once. These data come from a study of vaccination effects on CD4 cells after COVID-19. Study in general: Within the ViraFEST assay, antigen-specific CD4+ T cells underwent expansion with viral peptide pools prior to sequencing.

V shed 6 bases, J shed 6 bases, and the junction held 4 bases outside the gene matches. Germline V gene lookup returns CDR1 MDHEN and CDR2 SYDVKM. The CDR3 length is 13 residues. Following culture for about ten days, CD4+ T cells were isolated. The specimen was CD4+ T cells from PBMCs cultured without peptide, collected before COVID-19 vaccination. This clonotype originated in a human donor who received a COVID-19 vaccine. V usage is TRBV28 and J usage is TRBJ2-1; 8 nucleotides align to TRBD2. CDR3 sequence: CASRPGGANEQFF. The CDR3 region has the DNA TGTGCCAGCAGACCCGGGGGGGCCAATGAGCAGTTCTTC.